A single sample gave rise to the 20 T cell receptor beta chains below, sequenced in a study of T-cell reconstitution after alpha-beta-depleted transplantation in children. Preparing the TCRbeta library involved the use of unique molecular identifiers. TCRdb processed the PCR reads anew with MiXCR; each CDR3 protein has one entry. The profile covers roughly 500,000 distinct CDR3 sequences, with about 12% appearing a single time and less than 6.5% taken by the ten largest. The sample in question was PBMCs from the stem cell graft donor, obtained from the stem cell graft. All receptors come from a human donor who donated a stem cell graft to a child with combined immunodeficiency.

This chain joins TRBV6-1 and TRBJ1-2; 7 bases fit TRBD1. This CDR3 comprises 13 residues. The germline gives CDR1 MNHNS, CDR2 SASEGT. The ends lost 8 bases at V and 4 bases at J; junction bases unmatched: 7. The CDR3 protein is CASGRDRSYGYTF. The DNA for the CDR3 is TGTGCCAGCGGGCGGGACAGAAGCTATGGCTACACCTTC.

This clonotype has at least ten counts. The J gene is TRBJ1-1, the V gene TRBV7-2; possible D gene TRBD1, 6 bases. This CDR3 contains 13 residues. Germline V CDR1 and CDR2: SGHTA, FQGNSA. The V end was cut by 2 bases, the J end by 9 bases, with 13 bases between. This chain's CDR3 is CASSLSDSAKAFF. The CDR3 nucleotides are TGTGCCAGCAGCTTATCGGACAGCGCAAAAGCTTTCTTT.

This clonotype was observed at least ten times. The chain combines TRBV10-3 with TRBJ2-7, with TRBD2 matching over 7 bases. The germline CDR1 and CDR2 sequences are ENHRY and SYGVKD. This CDR3 contains 13 residues. V shed 9 bases and J 2 bases; nucleotides not matched to a gene: 7. The CDR3 protein is CAIGGEATYEQYF. In DNA, the CDR3 is TGTGCCATTGGGGGGGAGGCTACCTACGAGCAGTACTTC.

This clonotype was recorded at least ten times. The gene calls are TRBV10-3 and TRBJ2-1; no definite D call. Trimming cost V 3 bases and J 12 bases, with 15 bases left between them. The CDR3 covers 13 residues. Germline loops: CDR1 ENHRY, CDR2 SYGVKD. In DNA form, the CDR3 reads TGTGCCATCAGTGACCAGCTAGTGGGTGGGCAGTTCTTC. Its translation: CAISDQLVGGQFF.

At least ten counts were recorded for this clonotype. The chain links TRBV12-3 or TRBV12-4 to TRBJ2-2; tentatively, D is TRBD2 (6 bases). CDR3 length: 14 amino acids. V was pared by 5 bases and J by 4 bases, with 11 bases between. The DNA for the CDR3 is TGTGCCAGCAGTCCCCAGACTAGCACCGGGGAGCTGTTTTTT. Residues: CASSPQTSTGELFF.

The chain combines TRBV27 with TRBJ1-6; 10 bases agree with TRBD1. Trimming removed 4 bases from V and 2 bases from J; junction bases left unmatched: 8. The CDR3 runs to 18 residues. The germline CDR1 and CDR2 sequences are MNHEY and SMNVEV (reference sequence). The CDR3, as DNA: TGTGCCAGCAGTTCCCACCAGACAGGGGGCCCCTATAATTCACCCCTCCACTTT. As protein: CASSSHQTGGPYNSPLHF.

This clonotype occurred a few times. This rearrangement joins TRBV7-9 to TRBJ1-4; D call uncertain. This CDR3 contains 14 residues. The V and J ends lost 0 bases and 0 bases respectively, with 2 bases between them. Germline V gives CDR1 SEHNR, CDR2 FQNEAQ (reference sequence). The CDR3 spells CASSLAATNEKLFF. CDR3 in DNA: TGTGCCAGCAGCTTAGCCGCAACTAATGAAAAACTGTTTTTT.

This clonotype appeared many times. The CDR3 DNA reads as TGTGCCAGCAGCTGGACGGAATACAATGAGCAGTTCTTC. This sequence encodes CASSWTEYNEQFF. The chain couples TRBV5-4 to TRBJ2-1, with D uncertain. In germline, CDR1 is SGHNT, CDR2 YYREEE (reference sequence). The CDR3 totals 13 residues. Trimming cost V 3 bases and J 4 bases, with 8 bases left between them.

This clonotype was recorded a few times. The rearrangement links TRBV29-1 to TRBJ2-7, with D uncertain. The CDR3 loop spans 12 amino acids. The germline gives CDR1 SQVTM, CDR2 ANQGSEA. V lost 2 bases and J 2 bases, leaving 7 bases between the germline ends. The CDR3 DNA reads TGCAGCGTTGAAAGTGGAACCTACGAGCAGTACTTC. This sequence encodes CSVESGTYEQYF.

V is TRBV18 and J is TRBJ2-1; D is undetermined. From germline, CDR1 is KGHSH and CDR2 LQKENI. The CDR3 is made up of 11 amino acids. V dropped 5 bases and J dropped 5 bases, with 4 bases sitting between them. The CDR3 region has the DNA TGTGCCAGCTCAATCCACAATGAGCAGTTCTTC. It translates to CASSIHNEQFF.

This clonotype has more than one count but fewer than ten. V is TRBV4-3 and J is TRBJ1-3, with D possibly TRBD1 on 5 matching bases. Trimming cost V 0 bases and J 7 bases, with 16 bases left between them. The germline gives CDR1 LGHNA, CDR2 YSLEER. This CDR3 comprises 16 residues. The CDR3 loop is CASSQDLGRESNTIYF. Written as DNA, the CDR3 is TGCGCCAGCAGCCAAGATCTCGGCAGGGAGTCCAACACCATATATTTT.

Only a few counts were recorded for this clonotype. The chain recombines TRBV30 with TRBJ2-7; D uncertain. The ends were cut back, 2 bases at V and 1 base at J, with 6 bases in the middle. This CDR3 region has 12 residues. Germline V gene sequence: CDR1 GTSNPN, CDR2 SVGIG (reference sequence). CDR3 DNA: TGTGCCTGGAGTTTGGGGTCCTACGAGCAGTACTTC. This sequence encodes CAWSLGSYEQYF.

Many counts were recorded for this clonotype. The chain recombines TRBV20-1 with TRBJ2-1, with 12 bases aligning to TRBD2. V lost 3 bases, J lost 3 bases, and 6 bases stayed unmatched. This CDR3 comprises 16 residues. Germline V gene data show CDR1 as DFQATT and CDR2 as SNEGSKA (reference sequence). CDR3 nucleotides: TGCAGTGCTAGTGGACTAGCGGGAATTTTCTACAATGAGCAGTTCTTC. Translating it yields CSASGLAGIFYNEQFF.

This clonotype was detected a few times. The chain carries TRBV7-9 and TRBJ2-7; no reliable D call. V lost 6 bases and J 0 bases, leaving 6 bases between the germline ends. The germline CDR1 and CDR2 sequences are SEHNR and FQNEAQ (reference sequence). This CDR3 has 12 residues. CDR3 region: CASRVGSYEQYF. The CDR3 DNA sequence: TGTGCCAGCAGAGTAGGCTCCTACGAGCAGTACTTC.

This clonotype showed up just a few times. The rearrangement uses TRBV29-1 and TRBJ1-5; D not resolved. CDR1 is SQVTM and CDR2 is ANQGSEA in the germline V gene. V was cut by 5 bases and J by 5 bases, with 13 bases left in between. The CDR3 consists of 13 residues. The CDR3 bases are TGCAGCGTTCGTGATTTTTGGGATCAGCCCCAGCATTTT. Its protein product is CSVRDFWDQPQHF.

This clonotype has a handful of counts. The rearrangement uses TRBV27 and TRBJ2-7, with D hard to call. This CDR3 has 14 amino acids. V was clipped by 1 base and J by 2 bases, with 9 bases between them. Germline loops: CDR1 MNHEY, CDR2 SMNVEV (reference sequence). As DNA, the CDR3 is TGTGCCAGCAGTTTATTGGGCGGCCCCTACGAGCAGTACTTC. It translates to CASSLLGGPYEQYF.

V usage is TRBV10-3 and J usage is TRBJ2-1, with D possibly TRBD1 on 5 matching bases. The V end lost 7 bases, the J end lost 8 bases, and 15 bases lay between the germline ends. This CDR3 contains 13 residues. CDR1 is ENHRY and CDR2 is SYGVKD in the germline V gene. In DNA form, the CDR3 reads TGTGCCATCACCCGGGCCAGGGATTATGAGCAGTTCTTC. It translates to CAITRARDYEQFF.

The chain joins TRBV29-1 to TRBJ1-1, with 8 bases identical to TRBD1. V gave up 7 bases and J gave up 2 bases; unmatched junction bases: 6. Germline lookup yields CDR1 SQVTM and CDR2 ANQGSEA. CDR3 length: 13 amino acids. Written as DNA, the CDR3 is TGCAGCGCCGGTCCAGGGGGCAACACTGAAGCTTTCTTT. Protein product: CSAGPGGNTEAFF.

The sample holds a few counts of this clonotype. The chain combines TRBV3-1 with TRBJ2-7, with D tentatively TRBD1 (5 bases). This CDR3 is 13 amino acids long. Germline assignment: CDR1 LGHDT and CDR2 YNNKEL (reference sequence). V was shortened by 8 bases and J by 2 bases, with 13 bases between the two germline ends. The CDR3 here is CASDQGETYEQYF. The CDR3 DNA is TGTGCCAGCGACCAGGGTGAGACCTACGAGCAGTACTTC.

The rearrangement links TRBV10-3 to TRBJ2-3; 9 bases are shared with TRBD1. Germline assignment: CDR1 ENHRY and CDR2 SYGVKD. The CDR3 runs to 15 residues. V gave up 2 bases and J gave up 4 bases; unmatched junction bases: 4. The CDR3 coding sequence is TGTGCCATCAGTGAGAACAGGGGGCCGGCAGATACGCAGTATTTT. It yields the protein CAISENRGPADTQYF.